The rows below give T cell receptor beta chains drawn from one sample of a study of T cells after yellow fever vaccination. MiXCR was run by TCRdb on the 5' RACE reads, yielding one entry per CDR3 protein. The table shows 150,000 or so distinct CDR3 sequences, with roughly a tenth occurring only once. The source was CD8+ T cells sorted from PBMCs, collected 45 days after the yellow fever booster vaccination. The receptors shown here come from a man aged 18 to 29 who received the YFV17D yellow fever vaccine. The CDR3 runs from the conserved cysteine through the conserved F or W. D genes are given only for firm matches. Size is stated for part of the rows, as once, few or many counts, or as a class when the clone is expanded.

size,V,J,D,DNA,CDR3
few,TRBV4-1,TRBJ1-5,NA,TGCGCCAGCAGCCAGGGGACGGGTAGCAATCAGCCCCAGCATTTT,CASSQGTGSNQPQHF
few,TRBV12-3/TRBV12-4,TRBJ2-5,TRBD2,TGTGCCAGCCCGACTAGCGGGGGTTACCATGAAGAGACCCAGTACTTC,CASPTSGGYHEETQYF
NA,TRBV28,TRBJ2-1,TRBD1,TGTGCCAGCAGTCCGCTCGACAGGGCGGCCAATGAGCAGTTCTTC,CASSPLDRAANEQFF
many,TRBV7-9,TRBJ2-5,NA,TGTGCCAGCAGCTTAGTGGCCAAAACAGGGCAAGAGACCCAGTACTTC,CASSLVAKTGQETQYF
few,TRBV4-1,TRBJ1-4,NA,TGCGCCAGCAGCCATCCCGCCGGGGGGCCGGATGAAAAACTGTTTTTT,CASSHPAGGPDEKLFF
NA,TRBV9,TRBJ1-3,NA,TGTGCCAGCAGCGTTGGGGACGGAAACACCATATATTTT,CASSVGDGNTIYF
few,TRBV30,TRBJ1-1,TRBD1,TGTGCCTGGCTCACAGGGGGCACTGAAGCTTTCTTT,CAWLTGGTEAFF
few,TRBV4-3,TRBJ1-2,NA,TGCGCCAGCAGCCAAGGGGGAGGGAACTATGGCTACACCTTC,CASSQGGGNYGYTF
NA,TRBV5-1,TRBJ2-1,NA,TGCGCCAGCACCCCTTGGGCAGGGAAGTACAATGAGCAGTTCTTC,CASTPWAGKYNEQFF
NA,TRBV27,TRBJ1-2,TRBD1,TGTGCCAGCAGTGAGGGACAGTCCCTGGCTGCGGGCTGCACCTTC,CASSEGQSLAAGCTF
few,TRBV5-1,TRBJ1-1,TRBD1,TGCGCCAGCAGCTTGGGACAGGGTGGTGAAGCTTTCTTT,CASSLGQGGEAFF
NA,TRBV7-9,TRBJ1-1,TRBD1,TGTGCCAGCAGCCGGGAAGGGACAGTGAACACTGAAGCTTTCTTT,CASSREGTVNTEAFF
NA,TRBV5-4,TRBJ2-3,TRBD1,TGTGCCAGCAGCCCAGGACAGGGCTCAGATACGCAGTATTTT,CASSPGQGSDTQYF
NA,TRBV19,TRBJ1-1,NA,TGTGCCAGTAGTCCAAGTGGCGGGAACACTGAAGCTTTCTTT,CASSPSGGNTEAFF
NA,TRBV6-6,TRBJ1-5,NA,TGTGCCAGCCGCCCCAGAGGATTGAGCAATCAGCCCCAGCATTTT,CASRPRGLSNQPQHF
NA,TRBV7-8,TRBJ1-1,TRBD1,TGTGCCAGCACCCTAGCTAGGACAGGGGTTCCATTGTACACTGAAGCTTTCTTT,CASTLARTGVPLYTEAFF
NA,TRBV5-5,TRBJ2-2,NA,TGTGCCAGCAGCTACGACCCCCGGGACACCGGGGAGCTGTTTTTT,CASSYDPRDTGELFF
NA,TRBV29-1,TRBJ2-1,NA,TGCAGCGCCGAGGATTCTAGAGGGGCCTACAATGAGCAGTTCTTC,CSAEDSRGAYNEQFF
NA,TRBV7-9,TRBJ2-3,NA,TGTGCCAGCAGCTCTATGTCTGATACGCAGTATTTT,CASSSMSDTQYF
NA,TRBV11-1,TRBJ1-1,TRBD1,TGTGCCAGCAGCCACCGACAGGGTTCCGCTGAAGCTTTCTTT,CASSHRQGSAEAFF
NA,TRBV19,TRBJ2-1,TRBD1,TGTGCCAGTACCAGGACAGGGGTTAACGAGCAGTTCTTC,CASTRTGVNEQFF
many,TRBV20-1,TRBJ2-3,TRBD2,TGCAGTGCTAGAGTTAGCGGGGGATTAGTAGATACGCAGTATTTT,CSARVSGGLVDTQYF
many,TRBV4-3,TRBJ2-1,TRBD2,TGCGCCAGCAGCCAGCGGGGGGGCACCTACAATGAGCAGTTCTTC,CASSQRGGTYNEQFF
few,TRBV27,TRBJ2-7,TRBD2,TGTGCCAGCAGTTTTTCGGGGGGGAGCTCCTACGAGCAGTACTTC,CASSFSGGSSYEQYF
many,TRBV29-1,TRBJ1-1,TRBD1,TGCAGCGTTGAGTCAGTGGGACAGGGCGGTCGGGCGGGAGAAGCTTTCTTT,CSVESVGQGGRAGEAFF
many,TRBV25-1,TRBJ2-7,TRBD1,TGTGCCAGCACCGGGACAGGGGGTTCCGAGCAGTACTTC,CASTGTGGSEQYF
few,TRBV29-1,TRBJ1-2,NA,TGCAGTTTTCATGGTGGCTATGGCTACACCTTC,CSFHGGYGYTF
NA,TRBV7-9,TRBJ2-1,NA,TGTGCCAGCAGCTTAGCGCTGTCCAACAATGAGCAGTTCTTC,CASSLALSNNEQFF
NA,TRBV6-5,TRBJ1-2,NA,TGTGCCAGCAGTACCGCCATAGGCGGCTATGGCTACACCTTC,CASSTAIGGYGYTF
NA,TRBV28,TRBJ2-3,TRBD2,TGTGCCAGCAGTGCCCGGACTAGCGGGGGTGCCCCGGGAGATACGCAGTATTTT,CASSARTSGGAPGDTQYF
few,TRBV30,TRBJ2-5,NA,TGTGCCTGGGAGAGAGGGATACTAGAGACCCAGTACTTC,CAWERGILETQYF
many,TRBV10-3,TRBJ1-2,NA,TGTGCCATCAGTGAGATCGGGACGGACGAAAATGGCTACACCTTC,CAISEIGTDENGYTF
few,TRBV6-6,TRBJ1-1,TRBD1,TGTGCCAGCAGTCCACAGGGACAGTACGCTGAAGCTTTCTTT,CASSPQGQYAEAFF
few,TRBV7-9,TRBJ2-5,TRBD1,TGTGCCAGCAGCTTGGGACAGGACCAGTACTTC,CASSLGQDQYF
many,TRBV9,TRBJ1-1,NA,TGTGCCAGCAGCGTAGATGGGGGGGGGAACACTGAAGCTTTCTTT,CASSVDGGGNTEAFF
NA,TRBV5-1,TRBJ1-4,NA,TGCGCCAGCACCCCGGGCGGTAATGAAAAACTGTTTTTT,CASTPGGNEKLFF
few,TRBV27,TRBJ1-1,NA,TGTGCCAGCAGTTCCCCCTTCGAGGGGAACACTGAAGCTTTCTTT,CASSSPFEGNTEAFF
few,TRBV27,TRBJ1-1,NA,TGTGCCAGCAGTTTTAGACAGTACACTGAAGCTTTCTTT,CASSFRQYTEAFF
NA,TRBV7-6,TRBJ1-1,NA,TGTGCCAGCAGCAAGGGGGGGTACGGCACTGAAGCTTTCTTT,CASSKGGYGTEAFF
NA,TRBV7-3,TRBJ2-6,NA,TGTGCCAGCAGCTTAACGGTACAGGCTGGGGCCAACGTCCTGACTTTC,CASSLTVQAGANVLTF
NA,TRBV12-5,TRBJ1-1,NA,TGTGCTAGTGGTTTGGTCACAGGTTGGGGTGTCACTGAAGCTTTCTTT,CASGLVTGWGVTEAFF
few,TRBV7-9,TRBJ2-7,TRBD2,TGTGCCAGCAGCTTAGGTCTAGCGGGGGGGCCAGTCCCCTACGAGCAGTACTTC,CASSLGLAGGPVPYEQYF
few,TRBV10-3,TRBJ2-2,NA,TGTGCCATCGAAAGGGGGACGAACACCGGGGAGCTGTTTTTT,CAIERGTNTGELFF
NA,TRBV19,TRBJ2-2,TRBD1,TGTGCCAGTAGTATAGATAGGGGGACAGGGGGCCGGCGATCCGGGGAGCTGTTTTTT,CASSIDRGTGGRRSGELFF
NA,TRBV9,TRBJ2-5,TRBD2,TGTGCCAGCAGCGTCTTAGCGGGGGGTTTAGAGACCCAGTACTTC,CASSVLAGGLETQYF
NA,TRBV19,TRBJ1-1,NA,TGTGCCAGTAAAGTATATGATAGGGGTTCGACTGAAGCTTTCTTT,CASKVYDRGSTEAFF
NA,TRBV7-9,TRBJ1-5,NA,TGTGCCAGCAGCTCGATCCACAGGGATCAGCCCCAGCATTTT,CASSSIHRDQPQHF